One and the same sample provided the 28 T cell receptor beta chains below, sequenced in a study of CD8+ T cells in alopecia areata. RNA extraction was followed by reverse transcription into cDNA, which acted as the sequencing template. Produced via immunoSEQ multiplex PCR; TCRdb's table is partial and in-frame only. The sample carries some 170,000 clones, around 50% recorded once. The material sequenced was CD4+ T cells sorted from blood, taken at week 0. These TCRs come from a human donor with alopecia areata.

This clone has just one count. The rearrangement links TRBV2 to TRBJ2-5; 8 positions match TRBD2. Germline values: CDR1 SNHLY, CDR2 FYNNEI. Losses at the gene ends were 0 bases for V and 3 bases for J; bases not matched to a gene: 0. The CDR3 contains 14 residues. For the CDR3, the DNA is TGTGCCAGCAGTGAAGCTAGCGGGGAAGAGACCCAGTACTTC. It encodes CASSEASGEETQYF.

The gene calls are TRBV2 and TRBJ2-7; D unresolved. The CDR3 extends over 13 amino acids. V was shortened by 1 base and J by 3 bases, with 7 bases between the two germline ends. Germline loops: CDR1 SNHLY, CDR2 FYNNEI. As DNA, the CDR3 is TGTGCCAGCAGTGAAGACAGAGACTACGAGCAGTACTTC. This sequence encodes CASSEDRDYEQYF. Full variable domain (remainder filled in from reference TRBV2 and TRBJ2-7): EPEVTQTPSHQVTQMGQEVILRCVPISNHLYFYWYRQILGQKVEFLVSFYNNEISEKSEIFDDQFSVERPDGSNFTLKIRSTKLEDSAMYFCASSEDRDYEQYFGPGTRLTVT.

The V and J genes are TRBV6-1 and TRBJ1-6; D unresolved. CDR3 length equals 14 residues. V shed 8 bases and J shed 7 bases, with 15 bases lying between them. Germline-derived CDR1 and CDR2 are MNHNS and SASEGT. The CDR3 is CASAKDRLNSPLHF. CDR3 in DNA: TGTGCCAGCGCCAAGGACCGGCTAAATTCACCCCTCCACTTT.

This chain joins TRBV10-3 and TRBJ2-3; tentative D call: TRBD2 (5 bases). In germline, CDR1 is ENHRY, CDR2 SYGVKD. CDR3 length: 9 amino acids. V was trimmed by 11 bases and J by 11 bases, leaving 11 bases between them. The CDR3 protein is CALKAGQYF. For the CDR3, the DNA is TGTGCCCTAAAGGCGGGGCAGTATTTT.

The rearrangement links TRBV4-2 to TRBJ1-2; 7 bases are a match to TRBD1. CDR3 length equals 16 residues. CDR1 LGHNA and CDR2 YNFKEQ come from the germline V gene. The ends lost 0 bases at V and 3 bases at J; junction bases unmatched: 7. This CDR3 is CASSQDLTGSYYGYTF. The CDR3 DNA sequence: TGTGCCAGCAGCCAAGATCTGACAGGGAGTTACTATGGCTACACCTTC.

This clone was found a few times. The gene calls are TRBV2 and TRBJ2-5; D could derive from TRBD1 or TRBD2 (5 bases each). Germline V lookup: CDR1 SNHLY, CDR2 FYNNEI. The length of the CDR3 is 14 residues. The ends were cut back, 7 bases at V and 4 bases at J, with 16 bases in the middle. In DNA, the CDR3 is TGTGCCAGCACCATACTGGGGGTAGGAGAGACCCAGTACTTC. It yields the protein CASTILGVGETQYF.

J is TRBJ1-3 and V is TRBV6-1; TRBD1 matches at 7 bases. Germline CDR1 reads MNHNS; CDR2 reads SASEGT. This CDR3 spans 14 amino acids. V shed 6 bases, J shed 4 bases, and the junction held 6 bases outside the gene matches. The DNA for the CDR3 is TGTGCCAGCAGCCCCGGGACAGTAGGAAACACCATATATTTT. Protein: CASSPGTVGNTIYF.

The V and J genes are TRBV29-1 and TRBJ1-1; TRBD1 might be the D (5 bases). CDR3 size: 13 residues. The germline V gene encodes CDR1 SQVTM and CDR2 ANQGSEA. The V and J ends lost 4 bases and 3 bases respectively, with 12 bases between them. CDR3 sequence reads: CSVVGTYDTEAFF. For the CDR3, the DNA is TGCAGCGTTGTGGGGACTTACGACACTGAAGCTTTCTTT.

This rearrangement joins TRBV5-1 to TRBJ1-6, with D possibly matching TRBD1 (5 bases). CDR1 is SGHRS, CDR2 YFSETQ, per germline. V was trimmed by 4 bases and J by 11 bases, leaving 19 bases between them. This CDR3 has 15 residues. The DNA for the CDR3 is TGCGCCAGCAGCGCGAGCCGGGGGGTCGGGGCACCCCTCCACTTT. Amino acids: CASSASRGVGAPLHF.

The chain has TRBV6-5 and TRBJ1-2; 10 nucleotides agree with TRBD1. The V gene's germline CDR1 is MNHEY and CDR2 SVGAGI. The CDR3 contains 14 residues. With 6 bases clipped from V and 4 bases from J, the junction kept 5 bases outside the gene matches. Here the CDR3 DNA reads TGTGCCAGCAGATTGGGACAGGGGATCTATGGCTACACCTTC. Protein product: CASRLGQGIYGYTF.

The chain has TRBV6-5 and TRBJ1-1; 7 bases map to TRBD1. Germline V gives CDR1 MNHEY, CDR2 SVGAGI. V was pared by 2 bases and J by 5 bases, with 8 bases of the junction left unmatched. The CDR3 consists of 15 residues. In nucleotides, the CDR3 is TGTGCCAGCAGTTACGCGACAGGGCACTTTACTGAAGCTTTCTTT. This sequence encodes CASSYATGHFTEAFF.

The chain recombines TRBV30 with TRBJ1-2; D gene unclear. Germline V CDR1 and CDR2: GTSNPN, SVGIG (reference sequence). Trimming removed 0 bases from V and 7 bases from J, with 15 bases in between. The CDR3 has 14 amino acids. The CDR3 sequence: CAWSVMATGVGYTF. The CDR3 nucleotides read TGTGCCTGGAGTGTGATGGCGACGGGAGTTGGCTACACCTTC.

This clone was seen only a few times. The chain links TRBV29-1 to TRBJ1-2; D unresolved. CDR3 size: 13 residues. V was cut by 1 base and J by 3 bases, with 9 bases left in between. CDR1 SQVTM and CDR2 ANQGSEA come from the germline V gene. CDR3 DNA sequence: TGCAGCGTTGAAGCCGTCAGTTACTATGGCTACACCTTC. Its translation is CSVEAVSYYGYTF.

A few counts support this clone. The gene calls are TRBV6-1 and TRBJ2-5, with a weak D call TRBD2 (6 bases). The CDR3 has 13 amino acids. Germline CDR1 is MNHNS and CDR2 is SASEGT. Trimming took 6 bases from V and 0 from J, leaving 8 bases between them. The DNA for the CDR3 is TGTGCCAGCAGGGGGACTTACCAAGAGACCCAGTACTTC. Amino acids: CASRGTYQETQYF.

V gene TRBV29-1 combines with J gene TRBJ1-1; D possibly corresponds to TRBD1 (6 bases). CDR1 SQVTM and CDR2 ANQGSEA come from the germline V gene. The germline V and J ends were trimmed by 6 bases and 0 bases, with 14 bases remaining between them. This CDR3 has 14 residues. For the CDR3, the DNA is TGCAGCGTCACCAACGGACAGTTGAACACTGAAGCTTTCTTT. This encodes CSVTNGQLNTEAFF.

This clone turned up a few times. This rearrangement joins TRBV18 to TRBJ1-1; D is unresolved. Germline lookup yields CDR1 KGHSH and CDR2 LQKENI. V gave up 6 bases and J gave up 1 base, with 18 bases separating them. The length of the CDR3 is 16 residues. Here the CDR3 DNA reads TGTGCCAGCTCGACCGCGCCACTAACCGGGAACACTGAAGCTTTCTTT. Translation: CASSTAPLTGNTEAFF.

The chain joins TRBV29-1 to TRBJ1-2; 9 nucleotides line up with TRBD1. The CDR3 has 13 residues. The J segment lost 4 bases and the V segment lost 4 bases, leaving 4 bases of the junction unmatched. The V gene's germline CDR1 is SQVTM and CDR2 ANQGSEA. CDR3 coding DNA: TGCAGCGTTGGGACAGGGGATTCCTATGGCTACACCTTC. Translating it yields CSVGTGDSYGYTF.

The rearrangement uses TRBV7-9 and TRBJ1-3; no clear D. Looked up from germline, CDR1 is SEHNR and CDR2 is FQNEAQ (reference sequence). This CDR3 is 11 amino acids long. V lost 5 bases, J lost 4 bases, and 3 bases lay in between. CDR3 region: CASSLGNTIYF. The CDR3 nucleotides are TGTGCCAGCAGCCTAGGAAACACCATATATTTT.

V usage is TRBV6-6 and J usage is TRBJ2-1, with D possibly being TRBD1 (5 bases). The CDR3 consists of 11 residues. Germline V CDR1 and CDR2: MNHNY, SVGAGI (reference sequence). Trimming took off 4 bases at V and 14 bases at J, with 12 bases between the two ends. The CDR3 sequence is CASSSRQGEFF. CDR3 DNA: TGTGCCAGCAGTTCTCGGCAGGGCGAGTTCTTC.

The J gene is TRBJ1-6, the V gene TRBV29-1; D is unresolved. The CDR3 runs 11 residues. Germline CDR1 reads SQVTM; CDR2 reads ANQGSEA. The V end lost 5 bases, the J end lost 9 bases, and 8 bases lay between the germline ends. The CDR3 DNA is TGCAGCGTTAGAATGGGTTCACCCCTCCACTTT. Its translation is CSVRMGSPLHF.

Turning to this clone: Sequence at one end of the junction differs from germline and may be a read error. The rearrangement joins TRBV5-6 to TRBJ2-1, with 12 nucleotides matching TRBD2. The CDR3 is made up of 16 amino acids. Per germline, CDR1 SGHDT and CDR2 YYEEEE. The CDR3, as DNA: TGCGCCAGCAGCCCCGCTAGCGGGGGGGCCTACAATGAGCAGTTCTTC. As protein: CASSPASGGAYNEQFF.

This clone was seen a few times. The rearrangement joins TRBV29-1 to TRBJ1-2; D possibly corresponds to TRBD1 (5 bases). Deletions cut 7 bases from V and 3 bases from J, with 9 bases between. The CDR3 length is 11 residues. From germline, CDR1 is SQVTM and CDR2 ANQGSEA. CDR3 loop: CSAWGDYGYTF. In DNA, the CDR3 is TGCAGCGCGTGGGGGGACTATGGCTACACCTTC.

The chain joins TRBV18 to TRBJ2-5, with no clear D. Germline V gives CDR1 KGHSH, CDR2 LQKENI. V was pared by 2 bases and J by 4 bases, with 8 bases between. CDR3 length: 13 residues. The CDR3: CASSPSAGETQYF. CDR3 sequence (DNA): TGTGCCAGCTCACCATCCGCAGGAGAGACCCAGTACTTC. Full variable domain (outside the CDR3, taken from reference TRBV18 and TRBJ2-5): NAGVMQNPRHLVRRRGQEARLRCSPMKGHSHVYWYRQLPEEGLKFMVYLQKENIIDESGMPKERFSAEFPKEGPSILRIQQVVRGDSAAYFCASSPSAGETQYFGPGTRLLVL.

The genes are TRBV30 and TRBJ2-3; D is uncertain. The germline gives CDR1 GTSNPN, CDR2 SVGIG (reference sequence). With 1 base removed from V and 4 bases from J, the gap between germline ends came to 12 bases. The CDR3 extends over 14 amino acids. The CDR3 region has the DNA TGTGCCTGGAGTGGCCTAGGTCCTGCAGATACGCAGTATTTT. Protein sequence: CAWSGLGPADTQYF.

A few counts support this clone. V and J are TRBV6-1 and TRBJ1-5; 10 positions match TRBD1. Trimming took 5 bases from V and 7 from J; bases not matched to a gene: 2. This CDR3 contains 13 residues. Germline V gives CDR1 MNHNS, CDR2 SASEGT. CDR3 loop: CASSPTGGQPQHF. The DNA of the CDR3 is TGTGCCAGCAGTCCGACAGGGGGCCAGCCCCAGCATTTT.

The chain joins TRBV2 to TRBJ2-1; D unresolved. This CDR3 is built from 12 residues. Germline lookup yields CDR1 SNHLY and CDR2 FYNNEI. V gave up 2 bases and J gave up 6 bases, with 5 bases separating them. The CDR3 DNA reads TGTGCCAGCAGTGAAAGGGCCAATGAGCAGTTCTTC. Its protein product is CASSERANEQFF. Drawing the rest from reference TRBV2 and TRBJ2-1, the complete variable domain is EPEVTQTPSHQVTQMGQEVILRCVPISNHLYFYWYRQILGQKVEFLVSFYNNEISEKSEIFDDQFSVERPDGSNFTLKIRSTKLEDSAMYFCASSERANEQFFGPGTRLTVL.

The chain is built from TRBV15 and TRBJ2-7; TRBD1 might be the D (5 bases). Per the germline V gene, CDR1 is LNHNV and CDR2 is YYDKDF (reference sequence). Deletions cut 6 bases from V and 3 bases from J, with 18 bases between. The CDR3 is 15 amino acids. CDR3 nucleotide sequence: TGTGCCACCAGACACCTTCTAACAGGAAACTACGAGCAGTACTTC. This sequence encodes CATRHLLTGNYEQYF. Supplemented by reference TRBV15 and TRBJ2-7, the full variable domain reads DAMVIQNPRYQVTQFGKPVTLSCSQTLNHNVMYWYQQKSSQAPKLLFHYYDKDFNNEADTPDNFQSRRPNTSFCFLDIRSPGLGDTAMYLCATRHLLTGNYEQYFGPGTRLTVT.

This sequence joins TRBV6-6 and TRBJ2-2; tentatively, D is TRBD1 (6 bases). The CDR3 contains 13 residues. The ends were cut back, 7 bases at V and 9 bases at J, with 15 bases in the middle. Germline V lookup: CDR1 MNHNY, CDR2 SVGAGI (reference sequence). For the CDR3, the DNA is TGTGCCAGCATTGAGCAGGGGCGACGGGAGCTGTTTTTT. Translated: CASIEQGRRELFF.